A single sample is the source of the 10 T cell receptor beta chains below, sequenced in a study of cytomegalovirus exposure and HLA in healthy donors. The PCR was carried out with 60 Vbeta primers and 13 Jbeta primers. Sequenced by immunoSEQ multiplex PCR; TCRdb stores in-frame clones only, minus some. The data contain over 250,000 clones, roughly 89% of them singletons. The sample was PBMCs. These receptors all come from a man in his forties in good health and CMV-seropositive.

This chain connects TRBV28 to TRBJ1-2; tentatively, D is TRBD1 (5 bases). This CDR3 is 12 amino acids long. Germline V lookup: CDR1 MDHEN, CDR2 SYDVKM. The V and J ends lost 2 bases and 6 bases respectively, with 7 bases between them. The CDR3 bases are TGTGCCAGCAGTTTAGTAGGGGATGGCTACACCTTC. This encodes CASSLVGDGYTF.

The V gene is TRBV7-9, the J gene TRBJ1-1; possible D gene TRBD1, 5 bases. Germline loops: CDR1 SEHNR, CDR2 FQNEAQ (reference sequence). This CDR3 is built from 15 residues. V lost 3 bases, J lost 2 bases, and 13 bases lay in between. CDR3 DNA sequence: TGTGCCAGCAGCTTCTATTGGGGGGACAACACTGAAGCTTTCTTT. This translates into CASSFYWGDNTEAFF.

CDR3 sequence (DNA): TGTGCCATCAAAGGACTAGCGGAAAGGGAGCAGTTCTTC. Residues: CAIKGLAEREQFF. The gene calls are TRBV10-3 and TRBJ2-1; the match to TRBD2 covers 10 bases. The germline CDR1 and CDR2 sequences are ENHRY and SYGVKD. V shed 7 bases and J 10 bases; nucleotides not matched to a gene: 7. The CDR3 contains 13 residues.

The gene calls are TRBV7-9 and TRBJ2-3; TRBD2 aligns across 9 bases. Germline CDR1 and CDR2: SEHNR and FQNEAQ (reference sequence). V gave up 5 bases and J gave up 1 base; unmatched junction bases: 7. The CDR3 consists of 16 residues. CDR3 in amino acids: CASSQTSGTRTDTQYF. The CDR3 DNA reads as TGTGCCAGCAGCCAGACTAGCGGAACCCGCACAGATACGCAGTATTTT.

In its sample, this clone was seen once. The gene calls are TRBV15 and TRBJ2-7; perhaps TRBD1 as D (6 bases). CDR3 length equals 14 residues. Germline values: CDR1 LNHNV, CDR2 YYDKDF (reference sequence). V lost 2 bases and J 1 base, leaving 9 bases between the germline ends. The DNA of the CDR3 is TGTGCCACCAGCAGACCACAGGGTTCCTACGAGCAGTACTTC. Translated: CATSRPQGSYEQYF.

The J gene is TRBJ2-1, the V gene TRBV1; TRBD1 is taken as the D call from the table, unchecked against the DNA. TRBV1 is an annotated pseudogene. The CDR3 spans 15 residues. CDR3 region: CTSGSGAPHYNEQFF. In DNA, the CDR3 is TGCACCAGCGGTTCAGGGGCTCCTCACTACAATGAGCAGTTCTTC.

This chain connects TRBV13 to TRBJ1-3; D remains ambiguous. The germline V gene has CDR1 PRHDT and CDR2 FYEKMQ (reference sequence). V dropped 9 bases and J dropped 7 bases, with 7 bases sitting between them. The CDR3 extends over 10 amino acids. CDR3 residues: CARSRNTIYF. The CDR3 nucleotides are TGTGCCAGGTCCAGGAACACCATATATTTT. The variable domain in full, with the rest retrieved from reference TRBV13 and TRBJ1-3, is AAGVIQSPRHLIKEKRETATLKCYPIPRHDTVYWYQQGPGQDPQFLISFYEKMQSDKGSIPDRFSAQQFSDYHSELNMSSLELGDSALYFCARSRNTIYFGEGSWLTVV.

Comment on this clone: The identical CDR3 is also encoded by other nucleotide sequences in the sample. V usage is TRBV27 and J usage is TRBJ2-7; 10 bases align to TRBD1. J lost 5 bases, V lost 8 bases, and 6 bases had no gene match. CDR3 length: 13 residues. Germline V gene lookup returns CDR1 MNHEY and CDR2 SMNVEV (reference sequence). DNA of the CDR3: TGTGCCAGCCGGGCCGGGACAGGGGACGAGCAGTACTTC. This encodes CASRAGTGDEQYF.

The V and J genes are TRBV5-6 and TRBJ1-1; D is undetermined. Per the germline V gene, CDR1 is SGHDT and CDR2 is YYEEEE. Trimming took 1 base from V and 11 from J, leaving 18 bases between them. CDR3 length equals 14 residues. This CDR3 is CASSLFAGLDAAFF. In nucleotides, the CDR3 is TGTGCCAGCAGCTTGTTTGCAGGCTTGGATGCGGCTTTCTTT. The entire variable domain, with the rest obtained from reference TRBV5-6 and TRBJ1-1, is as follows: DAGVTQSPTHLIKTRGQQVTLRCSPKSGHDTVSWYQQALGQGPQFIFQYYEEEERQRGNFPDRFSGHQFPNYSSELNVNALLLGDSALYLCASSLFAGLDAAFFGQGTRLTVV.

Written as DNA, the CDR3 is TGTGCCTGGAGCGAACCCTCCCTAGCAGGGGGGAACACTGAAGCTTTCTTT. It translates to CAWSEPSLAGGNTEAFF. The V call is TRBV30, the J call TRBJ1-1; the match to TRBD1 covers 7 bases. Germline CDR1 GTSNPN, CDR2 SVGIG (reference sequence). With V trimmed by 3 bases and J by 1 base, 14 bases remained unmatched. This CDR3 spans 17 amino acids.